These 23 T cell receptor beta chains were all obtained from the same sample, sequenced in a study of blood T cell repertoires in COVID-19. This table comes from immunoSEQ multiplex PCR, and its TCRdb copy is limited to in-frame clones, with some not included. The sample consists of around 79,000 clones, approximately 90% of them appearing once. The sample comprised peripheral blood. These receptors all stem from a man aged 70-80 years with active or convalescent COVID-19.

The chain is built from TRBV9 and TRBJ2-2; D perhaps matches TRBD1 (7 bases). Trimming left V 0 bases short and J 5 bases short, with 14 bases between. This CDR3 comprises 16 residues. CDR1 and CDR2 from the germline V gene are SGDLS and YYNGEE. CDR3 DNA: TGTGCCAGCAGCGTAGACCCAGGGGGGAAAACCGGGGAGCTGTTTTTT. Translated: CASSVDPGGKTGELFF.

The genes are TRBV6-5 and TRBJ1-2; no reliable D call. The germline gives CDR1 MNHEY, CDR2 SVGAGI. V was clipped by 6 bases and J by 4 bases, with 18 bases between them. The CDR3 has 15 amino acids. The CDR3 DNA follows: TGTGCCAGCAGCCCCGCTTACGGTACCGGCTATGGCTACACCTTC. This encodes CASSPAYGTGYGYTF.

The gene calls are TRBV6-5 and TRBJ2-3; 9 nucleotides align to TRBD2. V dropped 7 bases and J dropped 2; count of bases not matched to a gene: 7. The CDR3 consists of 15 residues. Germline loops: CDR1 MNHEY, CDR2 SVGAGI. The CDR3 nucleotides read TGTGCCAGCAAGGAGGTAGCGGGGGTCACAGATACGCAGTATTTT. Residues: CASKEVAGVTDTQYF.

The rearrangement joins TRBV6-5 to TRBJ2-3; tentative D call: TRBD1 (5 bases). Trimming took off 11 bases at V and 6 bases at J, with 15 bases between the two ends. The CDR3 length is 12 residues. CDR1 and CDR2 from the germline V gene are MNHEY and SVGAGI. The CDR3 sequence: CAGAASRDTQYF. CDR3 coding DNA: TGTGCCGGGGCGGCCTCTCGGGATACGCAGTATTTT.

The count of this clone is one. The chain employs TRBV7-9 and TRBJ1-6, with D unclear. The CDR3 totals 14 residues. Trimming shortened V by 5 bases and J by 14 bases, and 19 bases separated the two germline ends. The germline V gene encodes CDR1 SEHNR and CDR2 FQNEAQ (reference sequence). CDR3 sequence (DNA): TGTGCCAGCAGCCCCTCGGGCCGGGGTGGGGCCCTCCACTTT. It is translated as CASSPSGRGGALHF. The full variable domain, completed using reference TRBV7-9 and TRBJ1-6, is DTGVSQNPRHKITKRGQNVTFRCDPISEHNRLYWYRQTLGQGPEFLTYFQNEAQLEKSRLLSDRFSAERPKGSFSTLEIQRTEQGDSAMYLCASSPSGRGGALHFGNGTRLTVT.

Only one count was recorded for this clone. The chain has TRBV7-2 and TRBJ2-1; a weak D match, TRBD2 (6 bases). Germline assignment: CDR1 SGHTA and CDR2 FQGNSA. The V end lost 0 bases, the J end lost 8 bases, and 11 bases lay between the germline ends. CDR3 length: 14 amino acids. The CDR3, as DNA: TGTGCCAGCAGCTTAGCGCGACTAGTCGATGAGCAGTTCTTC. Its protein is CASSLARLVDEQFF. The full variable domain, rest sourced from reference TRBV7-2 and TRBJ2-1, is GAGVSQSPSNKVTEKGKDVELRCDPISGHTALYWYRQSLGQGLEFLIYFQGNSAPDKSGLPSDRFSAERTGGSVSTLTIQRTQQEDSAVYLCASSLARLVDEQFFGPGTRLTVL.

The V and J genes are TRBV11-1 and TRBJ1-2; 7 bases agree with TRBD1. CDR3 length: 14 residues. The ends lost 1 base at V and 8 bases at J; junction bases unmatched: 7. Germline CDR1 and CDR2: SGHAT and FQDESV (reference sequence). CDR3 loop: CASSLEHRGGGYTF. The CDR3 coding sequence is TGTGCCAGCAGCTTAGAACACAGGGGAGGCGGCTACACCTTC.

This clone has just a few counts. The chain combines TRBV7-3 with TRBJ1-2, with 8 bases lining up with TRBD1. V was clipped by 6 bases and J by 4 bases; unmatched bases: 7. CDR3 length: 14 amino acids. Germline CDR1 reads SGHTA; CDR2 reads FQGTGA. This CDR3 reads CASRGTGEVYGYTF. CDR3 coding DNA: TGTGCCAGCAGGGGGACAGGAGAAGTCTATGGCTACACCTTC.

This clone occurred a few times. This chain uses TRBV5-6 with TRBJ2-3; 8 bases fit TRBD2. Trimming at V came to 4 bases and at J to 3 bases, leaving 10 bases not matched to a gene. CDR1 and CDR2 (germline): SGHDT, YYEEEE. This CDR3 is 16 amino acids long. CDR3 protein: CASSTATSVRTDTQYF. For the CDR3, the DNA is TGTGCCAGCAGCACAGCGACTAGCGTAAGAACAGATACGCAGTATTTT.

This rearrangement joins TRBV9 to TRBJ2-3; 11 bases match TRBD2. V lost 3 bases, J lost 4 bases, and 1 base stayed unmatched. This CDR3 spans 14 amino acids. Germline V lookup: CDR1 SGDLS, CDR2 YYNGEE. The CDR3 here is CASSGTSGSDTQYF. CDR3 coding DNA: TGTGCCAGCAGCGGGACTAGCGGGTCAGATACGCAGTATTTT.

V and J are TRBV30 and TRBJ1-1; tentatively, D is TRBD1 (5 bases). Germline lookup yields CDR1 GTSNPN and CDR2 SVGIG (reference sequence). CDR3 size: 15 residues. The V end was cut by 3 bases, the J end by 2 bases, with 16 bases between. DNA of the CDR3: TGTGCCTGGAGAACCCGTTCGACAGCCAACACTGAAGCTTTCTTT. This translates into CAWRTRSTANTEAFF.

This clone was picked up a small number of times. The CDR3 region is CASSTWASGYTF. The CDR3 DNA reads TGTGCCAGCAGCACTTGGGCGAGCGGCTACACCTTC. The rearrangement uses TRBV28 and TRBJ1-2; no firm D call. The germline CDR1 and CDR2 sequences are MDHEN and SYDVKM. The CDR3 loop spans 12 amino acids. The germline V and J ends were trimmed by 6 bases and 8 bases, with 13 bases remaining between them.

CDR3 in amino acids: CANQPSGGEAFF. DNA for the CDR3: TGTGCCAACCAGCCGAGCGGGGGTGAAGCTTTCTTT. The J gene is TRBJ1-1, the V gene TRBV28, with D tentatively TRBD1 (5 bases). Trimming removed 10 bases at V and 7 bases at J, with 16 bases between. The CDR3 spans 12 residues. The germline gives CDR1 MDHEN, CDR2 SYDVKM.

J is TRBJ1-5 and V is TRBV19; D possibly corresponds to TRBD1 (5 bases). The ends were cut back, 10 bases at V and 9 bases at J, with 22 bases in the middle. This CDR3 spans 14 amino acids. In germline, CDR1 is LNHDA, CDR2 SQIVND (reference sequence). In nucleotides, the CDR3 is TGTGCCACCAATTCCTGGGCGCAGGGTGGGCCCCAGCATTTT. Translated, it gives CATNSWAQGGPQHF. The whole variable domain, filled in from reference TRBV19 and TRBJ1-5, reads DGGITQSPKYLFRKEGQNVTLSCEQNLNHDAMYWYRQDPGQGLRLIYYSQIVNDFQKGDIAEGYSVSREKKESFPLTVTSAQKNPTAFYLCATNSWAQGGPQHFGDGTRLSIL.

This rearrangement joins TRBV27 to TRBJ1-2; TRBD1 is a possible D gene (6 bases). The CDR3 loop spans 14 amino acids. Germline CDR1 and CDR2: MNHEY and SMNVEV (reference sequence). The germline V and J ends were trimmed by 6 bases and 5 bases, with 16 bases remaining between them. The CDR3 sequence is CASSSAGAGYGYTF. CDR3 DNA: TGTGCCAGCAGCTCTGCGGGGGCAGGGTATGGCTACACCTTC.

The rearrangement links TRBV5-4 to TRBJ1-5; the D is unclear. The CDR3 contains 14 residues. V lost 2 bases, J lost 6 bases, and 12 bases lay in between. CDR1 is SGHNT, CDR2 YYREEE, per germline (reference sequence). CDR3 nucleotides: TGTGCCAGCAGCTTTGGCCCGACTCGTCAGCCCCAGCATTTT. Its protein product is CASSFGPTRQPQHF.

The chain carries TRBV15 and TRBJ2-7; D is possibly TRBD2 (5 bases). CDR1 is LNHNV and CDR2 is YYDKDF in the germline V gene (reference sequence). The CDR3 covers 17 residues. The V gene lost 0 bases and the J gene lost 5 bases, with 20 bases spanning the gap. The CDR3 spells CATSRDLAGGFENEQYF. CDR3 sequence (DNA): TGTGCCACCAGCAGAGATTTAGCAGGAGGTTTTGAGAACGAGCAGTACTTC.

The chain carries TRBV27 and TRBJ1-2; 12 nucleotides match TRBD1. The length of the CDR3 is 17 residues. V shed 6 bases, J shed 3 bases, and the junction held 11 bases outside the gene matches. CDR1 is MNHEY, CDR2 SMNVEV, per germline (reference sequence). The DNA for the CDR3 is TGTGCCAGCAGAACGGGACAGGGGGCGCTCTCATACTATGGCTACACCTTC. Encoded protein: CASRTGQGALSYYGYTF.

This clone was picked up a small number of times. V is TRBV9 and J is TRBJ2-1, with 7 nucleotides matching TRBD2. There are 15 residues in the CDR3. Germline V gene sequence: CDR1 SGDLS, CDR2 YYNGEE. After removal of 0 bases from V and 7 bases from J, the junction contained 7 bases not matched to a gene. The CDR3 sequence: CASSVGPAGWNEQFF. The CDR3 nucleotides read TGTGCCAGCAGCGTAGGACCAGCGGGGTGGAATGAGCAGTTCTTC. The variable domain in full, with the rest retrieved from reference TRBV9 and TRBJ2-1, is DSGVTQTPKHLITATGQRVTLRCSPRSGDLSVYWYQQSLDQGLQFLIQYYNGEERAKGNILERFSAQQFPDLHSELNLSSLELGDSALYFCASSVGPAGWNEQFFGPGTRLTVL.

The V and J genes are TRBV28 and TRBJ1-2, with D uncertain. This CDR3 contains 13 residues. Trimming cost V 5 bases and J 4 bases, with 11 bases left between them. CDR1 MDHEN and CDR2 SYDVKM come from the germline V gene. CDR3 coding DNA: TGTGCCAGCAGTGGTCCGGGGAGCTATGGCTACACCTTC. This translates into CASSGPGSYGYTF.

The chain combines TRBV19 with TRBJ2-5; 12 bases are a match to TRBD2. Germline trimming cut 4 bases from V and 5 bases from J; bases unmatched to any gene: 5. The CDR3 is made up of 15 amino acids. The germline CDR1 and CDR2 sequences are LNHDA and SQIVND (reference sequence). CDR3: CASSNLAGGPETQYF. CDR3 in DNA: TGTGCCAGTAGTAACCTAGCGGGAGGGCCGGAGACCCAGTACTTC. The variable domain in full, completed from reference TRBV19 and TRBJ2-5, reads DGGITQSPKYLFRKEGQNVTLSCEQNLNHDAMYWYRQDPGQGLRLIYYSQIVNDFQKGDIAEGYSVSREKKESFPLTVTSAQKNPTAFYLCASSNLAGGPETQYFGPGTRLLVL.

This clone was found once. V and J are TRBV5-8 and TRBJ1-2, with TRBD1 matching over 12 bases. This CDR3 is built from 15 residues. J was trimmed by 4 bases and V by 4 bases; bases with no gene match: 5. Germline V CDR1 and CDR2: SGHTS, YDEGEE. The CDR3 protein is CASSLGTGGFYGYTF. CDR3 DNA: TGTGCCAGCAGCCTCGGGACAGGGGGCTTCTATGGCTACACCTTC.

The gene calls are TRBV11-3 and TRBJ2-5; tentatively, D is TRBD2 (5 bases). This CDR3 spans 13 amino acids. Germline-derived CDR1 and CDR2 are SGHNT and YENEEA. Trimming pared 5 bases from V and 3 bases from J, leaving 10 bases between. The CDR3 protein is CASSRTGEETQYF. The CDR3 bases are TGTGCCAGCAGCCGGACCGGGGAAGAGACCCAGTACTTC.